These 13 T cell receptor beta chains share one sample of origin, sequenced in a study of neurological immune-mediated disorders. Indicated time point: longitudinal time-point 3. TCRdb reprocessed the 5' RACE reads via MiXCR and lists one record per CDR3 protein. Among tens of thousands of distinct CDR3 sequences listed, about 4.3% were seen once. The source material was PBMCs. The receptors derive from a woman between 55 and 75 years old with multiple sclerosis.

This clonotype came up many times. The CDR3 nucleotides are TGTGCCAGCAGCCCGGGGGGGGGGCTAACCCAGTACTTC. Its protein is CASSPGGGLTQYF. This sequence joins TRBV7-6 and TRBJ2-5; TRBD2 agrees at 8 bases. With V trimmed by 5 bases and J by 8 bases, 7 bases remained unmatched. CDR3 length: 13 amino acids. Germline assignment: CDR1 SGHVS and CDR2 FNYEAQ. The full variable domain, in which reference TRBV7-6 and TRBJ2-5 provide the parts outside the CDR3, is GAGVSQSPRYKVTKRGQDVALRCDPISGHVSLYWYRQALGQGPEFLTYFNYEAQQDKSGLPNDRFSAERPEGSISTLTIQRTEQRDSAMYRCASSPGGGLTQYFGPGTRLLVL.

This clonotype was counted many times. The V call is TRBV12-3 or TRBV12-4, the J call TRBJ1-3, with a tentative D call TRBD1 (6 bases). The CDR3 runs 16 residues. With 2 bases removed from V and 1 base from J, the gap between germline ends came to 12 bases. CDR3 sequence (DNA): TGTGCCAGCAGTTTATGGGGGCAAGGGTCTGGAAACACCATATATTTT. Protein sequence: CASSLWGQGSGNTIYF.

In this sample, this clonotype turned up many times. This sequence joins TRBV2 and TRBJ2-1, with D perhaps TRBD1 (6 bases). The CDR3 loop spans 16 amino acids. V gave up 4 bases and J gave up 0 bases, with 13 bases separating them. CDR1 and CDR2 from the germline V gene are SNHLY and FYNNEI. The CDR3, as DNA: TGTGCCAGCAGTGTTCCCGACAGGAGCTCCTACAATGAGCAGTTCTTC. Translated, it gives CASSVPDRSSYNEQFF.

This clonotype was observed many times. The chain has TRBV5-1 and TRBJ2-1; no reliable D call. V was cut by 4 bases and J by 0 bases, with 11 bases left in between. Germline V gene data show CDR1 as SGHRS and CDR2 as YFSETQ. The CDR3 has 15 residues. Here the CDR3 reads CASSQRLSSYNEQFF. DNA for the CDR3: TGCGCCAGCAGCCAACGGTTGAGCTCCTACAATGAGCAGTTCTTC.

This clonotype was observed at least ten times. The J gene is TRBJ1-2, the V gene TRBV20-1; 8 bases are shared with TRBD1. Per germline, CDR1 DFQATT and CDR2 SNEGSKA (reference sequence). The CDR3 consists of 16 residues. Unmatched junction bases numbered 15, after V lost 6 bases and J lost 3 bases. In DNA form, the CDR3 reads TGCAGTGCCCCGGACAGGGCGGATGGATTTGACTATGGCTACACCTTC. This translates into CSAPDRADGFDYGYTF.

This clonotype was seen at least ten times. The genes are TRBV11-2 and TRBJ2-3, with D possibly being TRBD1 (5 bases). V was cut by 3 bases and J by 5 bases, with 9 bases left in between. CDR1 and CDR2 (germline): SGHAT, FQNNGV. CDR3 size: 13 residues. The CDR3, as DNA: TGTGCCAGCAGCTTTCAGGGTAGAGATACGCAGTATTTT. As protein: CASSFQGRDTQYF.

This clonotype was seen at least ten times. V and J are TRBV5-1 and TRBJ2-1; D is uncertain. The V and J ends lost 1 base and 2 bases respectively, with 13 bases between them. This CDR3 has 16 amino acids. CDR1 and CDR2 from the germline V gene are SGHRS and YFSETQ. The CDR3: CASSLPSYTAYNEQFF. The DNA of the CDR3 is TGCGCCAGCAGCTTGCCCTCCTACACCGCCTACAATGAGCAGTTCTTC.

This clonotype has at least ten counts. This rearrangement joins TRBV5-1 to TRBJ2-2, with D possibly being TRBD2 (6 bases). Germline-derived CDR1 and CDR2 are SGHRS and YFSETQ. V was clipped by 4 bases and J by 6 bases, with 13 bases between them. There are 14 residues in the CDR3. The CDR3 region has the DNA TGCGCCAGCAGCCCCGGGGGTTTGCCCGGGGAGCTGTTTTTT. It codes for CASSPGGLPGELFF.

This clonotype has at least ten counts. This rearrangement joins TRBV5-1 to TRBJ1-1, with D hard to call. CDR3 length equals 14 residues. The ends were cut back, 7 bases at V and 5 bases at J, with 18 bases in the middle. Germline V CDR1 and CDR2: SGHRS, YFSETQ. CDR3 protein: CASFLGTVETEAFF. In DNA, the CDR3 is TGCGCCAGCTTCTTAGGAACCGTCGAGACTGAAGCTTTCTTT.

This clonotype was counted many times. The chain is built from TRBV29-1 and TRBJ2-3; weak D call: TRBD1 (5 bases). In germline, CDR1 is SQVTM, CDR2 ANQGSEA. Trimming removed 2 bases from V and 2 bases from J, with 14 bases in between. The CDR3 length is 15 residues. The CDR3 DNA sequence: TGCAGCGTTGAACTCGGCAGGGCCAACACAGATACGCAGTATTTT. The encoded protein is CSVELGRANTDTQYF.

This clonotype was counted at least ten times. V and J are TRBV2 and TRBJ2-5; D is undetermined. Germline V gene lookup returns CDR1 SNHLY and CDR2 FYNNEI. The CDR3 spans 12 residues. V dropped 8 bases and J dropped 1 base, with 8 bases sitting between them. The CDR3 region is CASFGRQETQYF. CDR3 nucleotides: TGTGCCAGCTTCGGCCGCCAAGAGACCCAGTACTTC.

Many counts were recorded for this clonotype. The rearrangement links TRBV5-1 to TRBJ1-1, with 10 bases aligning to TRBD1. The CDR3 runs to 15 residues. Looked up from germline, CDR1 is SGHRS and CDR2 is YFSETQ. V gave up 4 bases and J gave up 1 base; unmatched junction bases: 4. The CDR3 DNA is TGCGCCAGCAGCCCGCGGACAGGGGGGAACACTGAAGCTTTCTTT. Translating gives CASSPRTGGNTEAFF.

This clonotype has at least ten counts. J is TRBJ2-3 and V is TRBV20-1, with TRBD2 matching over 8 bases. The CDR3 loop spans 15 amino acids. The junction had 10 bases not matched to a gene; V was cut back by 2 bases and J by 6 bases. Looked up from germline, CDR1 is DFQATT and CDR2 is SNEGSKA (reference sequence). This CDR3 reads CSARPAGAGRDTQYF. The CDR3 DNA reads as TGCAGTGCTAGACCAGCGGGGGCCGGGCGCGATACGCAGTATTTT.